This T cell receptor (beta chain) is from a study of blood T cell repertoires in COVID-19. About the study: Specimens from acute and convalescent COVID-19 originated in the United States, Italy and Spain.

TCRdb's copy holds only in-frame clones and misses some; the assay was immunoSEQ multiplex PCR. In the table there are 230,000 or so clones, approximately 90% of which are singletons. Individuals aged about 18 to 90 years were recruited from 24 US areas. Cohorts were based on clinical histories the participants reported. V was trimmed by 1 base and J by 2 bases, leaving 8 bases between them. This CDR3 has 14 residues. The germline V gene encodes CDR1 ENHRY and CDR2 SYGVKD. The sample consisted of PBMCs or T cells enriched from blood (not recorded which). The chain joins TRBV10-3 to TRBJ2-5; perhaps TRBD1 as D (6 bases). This clonotype was obtained from a woman in her 40s with acute COVID-19. The CDR3 DNA follows: TGTGCCATCAGTGAGTTAGGACAGCAAGAGACCCAGTACTTC. It encodes CAISELGQQETQYF.